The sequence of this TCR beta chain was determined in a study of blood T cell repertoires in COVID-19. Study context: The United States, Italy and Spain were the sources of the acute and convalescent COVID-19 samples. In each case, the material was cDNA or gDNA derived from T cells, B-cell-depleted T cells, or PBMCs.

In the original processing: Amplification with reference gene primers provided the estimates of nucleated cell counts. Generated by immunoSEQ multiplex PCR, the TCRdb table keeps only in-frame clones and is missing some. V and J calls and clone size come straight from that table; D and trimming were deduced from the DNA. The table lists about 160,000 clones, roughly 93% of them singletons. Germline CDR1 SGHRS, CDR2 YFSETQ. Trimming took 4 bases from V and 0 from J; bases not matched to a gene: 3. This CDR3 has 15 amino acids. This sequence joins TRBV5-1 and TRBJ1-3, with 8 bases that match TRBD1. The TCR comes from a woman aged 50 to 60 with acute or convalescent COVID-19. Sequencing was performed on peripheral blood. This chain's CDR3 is CASSLTGVSGNTIYF. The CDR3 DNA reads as TGCGCCAGCAGCCTGACAGGGGTCTCTGGAAACACCATATATTTT.